The 2 T cell receptor beta chains below were found in one sample sequenced in a study of CD8 T cells in Susac syndrome. An input of about 0.5 to 1 ug of RNA was subjected to reverse transcription using random hexamers. TCRdb redid the calling of the immunoSEQ multiplex PCR reads with MiXCR, one entry per CDR3 protein. Of 150,000 to 200,000 distinct CDR3 sequences detected, around 96% appear once; the ten largest clones hold over 0.12%. The sequencing sample was made of CD4+ T cells from PBMCs. Source of these receptors: a human donor in good health.

The CDR3 loop is CSAFSTLDREGTEAFF. The CDR3 DNA sequence: TGCAGTGCTTTCTCAACCCTCGACAGGGAAGGTACTGAAGCTTTCTTT. The rearrangement links TRBV20-1 to TRBJ1-1; 7 bases agree with TRBD1. The CDR3 loop spans 16 amino acids. After removal of 5 bases from V and 5 bases from J, the junction contained 17 bases not matched to a gene. Looked up from germline, CDR1 is DFQATT and CDR2 is SNEGSKA (reference sequence).

The chain has TRBV4-3 and TRBJ1-2, with 9 positions matching TRBD1. Germline V gene data show CDR1 as LGHNA and CDR2 as YSLEER. V was pared by 0 bases and J by 7 bases, with 3 bases of the junction left unmatched. This CDR3 contains 14 residues. The CDR3 spells CASSQEWTGVGYTF. DNA of the CDR3: TGCGCCAGCAGCCAAGAATGGACAGGGGTTGGCTACACCTTC.